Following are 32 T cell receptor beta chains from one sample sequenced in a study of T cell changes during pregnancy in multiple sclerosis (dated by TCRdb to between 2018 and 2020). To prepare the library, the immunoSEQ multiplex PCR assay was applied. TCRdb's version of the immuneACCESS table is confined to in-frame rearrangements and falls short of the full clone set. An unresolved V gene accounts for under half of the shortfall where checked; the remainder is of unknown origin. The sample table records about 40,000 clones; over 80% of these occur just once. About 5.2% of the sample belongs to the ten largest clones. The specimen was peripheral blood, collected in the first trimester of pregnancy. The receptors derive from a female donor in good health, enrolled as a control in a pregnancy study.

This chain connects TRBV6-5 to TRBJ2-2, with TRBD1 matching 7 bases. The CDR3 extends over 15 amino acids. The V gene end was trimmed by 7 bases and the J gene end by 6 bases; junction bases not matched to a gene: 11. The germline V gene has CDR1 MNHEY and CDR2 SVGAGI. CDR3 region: CASTVTGPRPGELFF. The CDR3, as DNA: TGTGCCAGCACGGTGACAGGGCCGCGCCCCGGGGAGCTGTTTTTT.

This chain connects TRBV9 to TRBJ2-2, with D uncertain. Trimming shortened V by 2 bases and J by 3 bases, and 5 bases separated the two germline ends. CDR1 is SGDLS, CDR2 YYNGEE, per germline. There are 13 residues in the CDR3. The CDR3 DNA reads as TGTGCCAGCAGCGTGGCCCACACCGGGGAGCTGTTTTTT. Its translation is CASSVAHTGELFF.

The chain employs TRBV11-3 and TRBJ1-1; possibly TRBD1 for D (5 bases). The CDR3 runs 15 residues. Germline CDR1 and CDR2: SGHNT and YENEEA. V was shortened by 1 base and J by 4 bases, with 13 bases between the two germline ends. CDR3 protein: CASSLGFGGGTEAFF. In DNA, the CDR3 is TGTGCCAGCAGCTTAGGGTTCGGGGGGGGCACTGAAGCTTTCTTT.

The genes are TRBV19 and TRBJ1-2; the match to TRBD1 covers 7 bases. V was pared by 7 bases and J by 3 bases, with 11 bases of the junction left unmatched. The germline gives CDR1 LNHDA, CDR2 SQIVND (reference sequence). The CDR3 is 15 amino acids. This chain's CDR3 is CASIERGGEDYGYTF. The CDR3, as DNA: TGTGCCAGTATCGAGAGAGGGGGCGAGGACTATGGCTACACCTTC.

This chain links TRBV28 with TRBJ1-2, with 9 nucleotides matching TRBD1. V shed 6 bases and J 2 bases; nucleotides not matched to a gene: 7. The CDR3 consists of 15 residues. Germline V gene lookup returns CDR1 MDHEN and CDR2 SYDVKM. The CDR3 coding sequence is TGTGCCAGCAGGAACCCGGACAGGGGAAACTATGGCTACACCTTC. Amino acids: CASRNPDRGNYGYTF.

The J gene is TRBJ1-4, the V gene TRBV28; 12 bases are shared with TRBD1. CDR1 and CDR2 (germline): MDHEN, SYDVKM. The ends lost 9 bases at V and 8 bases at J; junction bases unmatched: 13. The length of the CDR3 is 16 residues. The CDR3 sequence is CASTWDRGRLSEKLFF. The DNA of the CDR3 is TGTGCCAGTACCTGGGACAGGGGGCGGCTAAGCGAAAAACTGTTTTTT. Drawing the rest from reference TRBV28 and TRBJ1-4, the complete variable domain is DVKVTQSSRYLVKRTGEKVFLECVQDMDHENMFWYRQDPGLGLRLIYFSYDVKMKEKGDIPEGYSVSREKKERFSLILESASTNQTSMYLCASTWDRGRLSEKLFFGSGTQLSVL.

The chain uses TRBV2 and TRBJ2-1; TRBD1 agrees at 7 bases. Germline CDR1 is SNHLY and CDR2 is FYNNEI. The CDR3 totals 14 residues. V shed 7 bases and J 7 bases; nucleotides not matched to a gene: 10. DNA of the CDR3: TGTGCCAGCAAGGGGACAGTGATGATAAATGAGCAGTTCTTC. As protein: CASKGTVMINEQFF.

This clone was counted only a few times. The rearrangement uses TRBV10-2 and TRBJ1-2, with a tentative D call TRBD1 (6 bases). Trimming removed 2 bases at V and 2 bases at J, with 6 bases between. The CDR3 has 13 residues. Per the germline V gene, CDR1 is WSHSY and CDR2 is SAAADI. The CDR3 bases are TGCGCCAGCAGTGAGCAGGGGAACTATGGCTACACCTTC. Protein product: CASSEQGNYGYTF.

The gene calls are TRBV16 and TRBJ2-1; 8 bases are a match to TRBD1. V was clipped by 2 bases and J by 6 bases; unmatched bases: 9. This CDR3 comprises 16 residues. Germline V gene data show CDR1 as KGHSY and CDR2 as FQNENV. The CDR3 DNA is TGTGCCAGCAGCCAAAGGGTGGCAGGGGGCTTCAATGAGCAGTTCTTC. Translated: CASSQRVAGGFNEQFF.

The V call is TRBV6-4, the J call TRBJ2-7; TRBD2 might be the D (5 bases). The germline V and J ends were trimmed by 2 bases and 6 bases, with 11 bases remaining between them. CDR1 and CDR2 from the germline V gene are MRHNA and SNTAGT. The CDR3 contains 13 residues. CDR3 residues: CASSDGPEGEQYF. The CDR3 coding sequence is TGTGCCAGCAGTGACGGGCCAGAGGGCGAGCAGTACTTC.

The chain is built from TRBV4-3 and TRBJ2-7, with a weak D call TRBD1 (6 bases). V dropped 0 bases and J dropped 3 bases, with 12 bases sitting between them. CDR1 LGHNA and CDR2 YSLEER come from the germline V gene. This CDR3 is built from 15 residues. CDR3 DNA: TGCGCCAGCAGCCAAGACGGGACACTAGACTACGAGCAGTACTTC. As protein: CASSQDGTLDYEQYF.

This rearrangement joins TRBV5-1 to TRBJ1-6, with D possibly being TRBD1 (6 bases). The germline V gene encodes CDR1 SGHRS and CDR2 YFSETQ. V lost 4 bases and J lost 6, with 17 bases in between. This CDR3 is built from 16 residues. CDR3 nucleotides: TGCGCCAGCAGCCTTGAGGGGGGGCTCCCTAATTCACCCCTCCACTTT. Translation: CASSLEGGLPNSPLHF.

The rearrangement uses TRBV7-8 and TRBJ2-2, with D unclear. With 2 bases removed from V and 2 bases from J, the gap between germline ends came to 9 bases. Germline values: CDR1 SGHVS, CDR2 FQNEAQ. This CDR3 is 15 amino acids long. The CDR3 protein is CASSLRTFNTGELFF. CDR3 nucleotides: TGTGCCAGCAGCTTACGCACTTTTAACACCGGGGAGCTGTTTTTT. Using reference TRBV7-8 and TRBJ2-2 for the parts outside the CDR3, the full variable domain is GAGVSQSPRYKVAKRGQDVALRCDPISGHVSLFWYQQALGQGPEFLTYFQNEAQLDKSGLPSDRFFAERPEGSVSTLKIQRTQQEDSAVYLCASSLRTFNTGELFFGEGSRLTVL.

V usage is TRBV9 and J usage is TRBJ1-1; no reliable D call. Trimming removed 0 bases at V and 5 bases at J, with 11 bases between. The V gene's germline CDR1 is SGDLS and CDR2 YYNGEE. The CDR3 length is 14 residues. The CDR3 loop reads CASSVGGRGTEAFF. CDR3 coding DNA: TGTGCCAGCAGCGTAGGGGGTAGAGGGACTGAAGCTTTCTTT.

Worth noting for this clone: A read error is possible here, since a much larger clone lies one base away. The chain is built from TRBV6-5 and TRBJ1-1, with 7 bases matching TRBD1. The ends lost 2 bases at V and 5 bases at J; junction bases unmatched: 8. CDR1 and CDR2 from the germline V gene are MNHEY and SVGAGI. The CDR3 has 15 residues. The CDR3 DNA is TGTGCCAGCAGTTACACGTCCGACAGGGATACTGAAGCTTTCTTT. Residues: CASSYTSDRDTEAFF.

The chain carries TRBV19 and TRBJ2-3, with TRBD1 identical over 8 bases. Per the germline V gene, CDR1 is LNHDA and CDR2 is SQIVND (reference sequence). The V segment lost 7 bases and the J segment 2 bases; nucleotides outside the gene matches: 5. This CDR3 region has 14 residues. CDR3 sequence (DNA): TGTGCCAGTAAAGGGGACAGGTACACAGATACGCAGTATTTT. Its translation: CASKGDRYTDTQYF.

In DNA form, the CDR3 reads TGTGCCAGCAGCTTGGTAATGGGGGGAGGAGGCGAAAAACTGTTTTTT. It codes for CASSLVMGGGGEKLFF. The chain is built from TRBV7-2 and TRBJ1-4, with D possibly TRBD1 on 5 matching bases. The CDR3 loop spans 16 amino acids. V was cut by 3 bases and J by 8 bases, with 19 bases left in between. Germline CDR1 and CDR2: SGHTA and FQGNSA.

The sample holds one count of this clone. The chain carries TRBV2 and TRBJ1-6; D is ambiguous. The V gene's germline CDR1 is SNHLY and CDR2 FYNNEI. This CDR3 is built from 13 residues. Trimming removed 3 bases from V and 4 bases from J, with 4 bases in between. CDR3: CASSDPYNSPLHF. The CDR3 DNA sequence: TGTGCCAGCAGTGACCCTTATAATTCACCCCTCCACTTT.

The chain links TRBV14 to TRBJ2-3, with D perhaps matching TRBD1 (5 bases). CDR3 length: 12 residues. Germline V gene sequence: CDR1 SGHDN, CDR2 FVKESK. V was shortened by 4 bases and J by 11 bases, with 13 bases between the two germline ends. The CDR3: CASSLGVRGQYF. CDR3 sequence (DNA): TGTGCCAGCAGCCTAGGGGTGAGAGGGCAGTATTTT.

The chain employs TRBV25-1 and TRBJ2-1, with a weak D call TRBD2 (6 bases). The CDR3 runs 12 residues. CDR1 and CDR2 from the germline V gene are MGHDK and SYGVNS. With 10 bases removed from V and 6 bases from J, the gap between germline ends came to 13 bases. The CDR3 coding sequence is TGTGCCACCTCAGGGACTTTCAATGAGCAGTTCTTC. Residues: CATSGTFNEQFF.

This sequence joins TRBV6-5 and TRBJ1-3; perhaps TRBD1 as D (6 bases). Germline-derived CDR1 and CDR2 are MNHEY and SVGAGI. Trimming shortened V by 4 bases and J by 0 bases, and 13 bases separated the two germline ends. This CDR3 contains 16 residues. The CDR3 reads CASSSFDRYSGNTIYF. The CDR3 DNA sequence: TGTGCCAGCAGTTCCTTCGACAGGTACTCTGGAAACACCATATATTTT.

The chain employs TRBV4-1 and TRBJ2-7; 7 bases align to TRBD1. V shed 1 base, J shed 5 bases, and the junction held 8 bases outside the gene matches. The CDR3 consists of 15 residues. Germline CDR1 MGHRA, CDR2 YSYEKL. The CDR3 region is CASSQGQGPINEQYF. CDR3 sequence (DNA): TGCGCCAGCAGCCAAGGACAGGGACCAATAAACGAGCAGTACTTC.

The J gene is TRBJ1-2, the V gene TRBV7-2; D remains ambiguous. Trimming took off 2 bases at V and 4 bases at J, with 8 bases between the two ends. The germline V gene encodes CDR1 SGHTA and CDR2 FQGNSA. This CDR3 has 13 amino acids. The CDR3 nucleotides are TGTGCCAGCAGCTTATCAGTCCTCTATGGCTACACCTTC. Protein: CASSLSVLYGYTF. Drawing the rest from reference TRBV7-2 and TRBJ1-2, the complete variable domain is GAGVSQSPSNKVTEKGKDVELRCDPISGHTALYWYRQSLGQGLEFLIYFQGNSAPDKSGLPSDRFSAERTGGSVSTLTIQRTQQEDSAVYLCASSLSVLYGYTFGSGTRLTVV.

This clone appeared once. The CDR3 region has the DNA TGTGCCAGCAGCTCCAAGCCGCCAGGCCCTTACGGCAATCAGCCCCAGCATTTT. Amino acids: CASSSKPPGPYGNQPQHF. The chain uses TRBV7-2 and TRBJ1-5; D unresolved. Trimming took 4 bases from V and 2 from J, leaving 21 bases between them. Germline lookup yields CDR1 SGHTA and CDR2 FQGNSA. This CDR3 is 18 amino acids long.

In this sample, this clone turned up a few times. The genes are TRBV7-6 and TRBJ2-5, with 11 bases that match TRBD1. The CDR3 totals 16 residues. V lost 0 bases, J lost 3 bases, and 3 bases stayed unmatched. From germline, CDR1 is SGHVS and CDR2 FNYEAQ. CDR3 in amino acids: CASSLAGDRGEETQYF. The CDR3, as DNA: TGTGCCAGCAGCTTAGCGGGGGACAGGGGGGAAGAGACCCAGTACTTC.

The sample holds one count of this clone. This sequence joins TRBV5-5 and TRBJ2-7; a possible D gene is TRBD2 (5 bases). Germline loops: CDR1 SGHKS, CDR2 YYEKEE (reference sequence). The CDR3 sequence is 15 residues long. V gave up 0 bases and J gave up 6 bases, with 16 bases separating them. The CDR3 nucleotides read TGTGCCAGCAGCTTGGATAATCGAGGGCCCGGCGAGCAGTACTTC. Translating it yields CASSLDNRGPGEQYF.

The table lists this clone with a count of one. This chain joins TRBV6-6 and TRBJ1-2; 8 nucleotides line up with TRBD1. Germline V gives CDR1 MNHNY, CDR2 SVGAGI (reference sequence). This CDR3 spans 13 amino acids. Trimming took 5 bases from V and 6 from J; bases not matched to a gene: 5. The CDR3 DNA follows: TGTGCCAGCAGTCTCGGACAGGGTGATGGCTACACCTTC. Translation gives CASSLGQGDGYTF.

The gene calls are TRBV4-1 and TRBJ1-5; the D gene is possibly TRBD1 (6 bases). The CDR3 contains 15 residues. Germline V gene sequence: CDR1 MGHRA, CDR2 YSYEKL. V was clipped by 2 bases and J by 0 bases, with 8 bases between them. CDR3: CASSQNRDSNQPQHF. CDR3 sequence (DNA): TGCGCCAGCAGCCAAAACAGGGATAGCAATCAGCCCCAGCATTTT.

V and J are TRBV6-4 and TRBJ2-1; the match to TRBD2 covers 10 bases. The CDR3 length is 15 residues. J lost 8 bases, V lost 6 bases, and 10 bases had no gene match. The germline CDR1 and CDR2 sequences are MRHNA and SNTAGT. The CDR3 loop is CASRTRLAGAHEQFF. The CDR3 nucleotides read TGTGCCAGCAGAACCCGGCTAGCGGGAGCTCATGAGCAGTTCTTC.

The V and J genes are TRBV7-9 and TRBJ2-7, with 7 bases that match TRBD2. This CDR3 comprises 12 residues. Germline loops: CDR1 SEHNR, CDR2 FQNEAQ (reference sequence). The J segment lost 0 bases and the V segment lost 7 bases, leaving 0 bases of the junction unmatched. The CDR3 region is CASKRDSYEQYF. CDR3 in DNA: TGTGCCAGCAAGCGGGACTCCTACGAGCAGTACTTC.

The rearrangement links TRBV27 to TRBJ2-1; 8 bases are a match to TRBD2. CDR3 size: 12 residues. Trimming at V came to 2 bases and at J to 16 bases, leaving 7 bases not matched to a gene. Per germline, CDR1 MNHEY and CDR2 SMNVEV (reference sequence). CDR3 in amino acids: CASSLSGRTHFF. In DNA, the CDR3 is TGTGCCAGCAGTTTAAGCGGGAGAACGCACTTCTTC.

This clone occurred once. CDR3 nucleotide sequence: TGCGCCAGCAGCTTGGAACCAGCGGGGGTCTCCTACGAGCAGTACTTC. This encodes CASSLEPAGVSYEQYF. The rearrangement joins TRBV5-1 to TRBJ2-7; TRBD2 matches 8 bases. The CDR3 is made up of 16 amino acids. Germline CDR1 is SGHRS and CDR2 is YFSETQ. Germline trimming cut 0 bases from V and 0 bases from J; bases unmatched to any gene: 5.